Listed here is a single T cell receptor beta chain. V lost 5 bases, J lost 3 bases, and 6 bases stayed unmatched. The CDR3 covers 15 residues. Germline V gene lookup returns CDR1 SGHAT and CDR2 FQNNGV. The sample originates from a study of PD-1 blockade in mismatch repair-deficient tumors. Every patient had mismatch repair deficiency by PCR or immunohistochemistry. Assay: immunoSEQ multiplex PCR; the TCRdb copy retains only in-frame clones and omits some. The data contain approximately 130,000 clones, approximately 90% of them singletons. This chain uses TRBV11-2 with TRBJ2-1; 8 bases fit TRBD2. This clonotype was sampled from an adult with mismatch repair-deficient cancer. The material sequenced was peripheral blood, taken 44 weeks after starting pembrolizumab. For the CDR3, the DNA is TGTGCCAGCAGCCCATCGGGGGGGCTCTACAATGAGCAGTTCTTC. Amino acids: CASSPSGGLYNEQFF.